These T cell receptor beta chains were read from a single sample in a study of cytomegalovirus exposure and HLA in healthy donors. Sequenced by immunoSEQ multiplex PCR; TCRdb stores in-frame clones only, minus some. The data show 150,000 or so clones, around 77% seen once. Material for sequencing was PBMCs. Receptors were obtained from a woman under 40 in good health and CMV-seronegative. Both conserved end residues are part of each CDR3. D genes are given only for firm matches. A clone size is listed for some rows: how often the clone was seen (once, few, many), or a class if it is expanded.

clone_size j_call d_call cdr3_length v_call cdr3_aa cdr3_nt
NA TRBJ2-7 TRBD1 15 TRBV19 CASSGNRDRGYEQYF TGTGCCAGTAGTGGGAACCGGGACAGGGGCTACGAGCAGTACTTC
NA TRBJ2-3 NA 14 TRBV5-1 CASSLGGSTDTQYF TGCGCCAGCAGCTTAGGCGGGAGCACAGATACGCAGTATTTT
NA TRBJ1-2 NA 15 TRBV7-9 CASSLTAGPFSGYTF TGTGCCAGCAGCCTTACCGCAGGTCCATTCAGTGGCTACACCTTC
NA TRBJ1-2 NA 16 TRBV27 CASSISEGDQSHGYTF TGTGCCAGCAGCATCAGCGAAGGGGATCAATCCCATGGCTACACCTTC
NA TRBJ2-7 NA 15 TRBV14 CASSRTRESLYEQYF TGTGCCAGCAGCCGTACGAGGGAATCCCTCTACGAGCAGTACTTC
NA TRBJ1-2 NA 13 TRBV28 CASSLAGTYGYTF TGTGCCAGCAGTTTAGCGGGGACCTATGGCTACACCTTC
NA TRBJ1-2 TRBD1 13 TRBV7-9 CASSFPTGRGYTF TGTGCCAGCAGCTTCCCGACAGGGCGGGGCTACACCTTC
NA TRBJ2-7 TRBD1 15 TRBV7-3 CASSPRGTGTSEQYF TGTGCCAGCAGCCCTAGAGGGACAGGGACGAGCGAGCAGTACTTC
NA TRBJ1-1 NA 12 TRBV19 CASSMQANEAFF TGTGCCAGTAGTATGCAGGCTAATGAAGCTTTCTTT
NA TRBJ1-2 TRBD1 16 TRBV29-1 CSVEKDRGRIGYGYPF TGCAGCGTTGAAAAGGACAGGGGGCGTATAGGCTATGGCTACCCCTTC
NA TRBJ2-1 TRBD2 13 TRBV2 CASSGSLAGVQFF TGTGCCAGCAGTGGTTCCCTAGCGGGAGTGCAGTTCTTC
NA TRBJ2-2 NA 12 TRBV2 CATREDRLELFF TGTGCCACCAGGGAGGACAGGCTGGAGCTGTTTTTT
NA TRBJ2-2 NA 14 TRBV9 CASSPNSNTGELFF TGTGCCAGCAGCCCAAACAGTAACACCGGGGAGCTGTTTTTT
few TRBJ2-7 TRBD2 15 TRBV4-1 CASSQKEGRAYEQYF TGCGCCAGCAGCCAGAAGGAGGGGAGGGCCTACGAGCAGTACTTC
NA TRBJ2-1 TRBD2 17 TRBV9 CASSVAGGASGDNEQFF TGTGCCAGCAGCGTAGCTGGAGGGGCTAGCGGGGACAATGAGCAGTTCTTC
once TRBJ2-1 TRBD2 15 TRBV27 CASSFGLAGDNEQFF TGTGCCAGCAGTTTTGGACTAGCGGGAGACAATGAGCAGTTCTTC
NA TRBJ2-3 NA 16 TRBV13 CASSPYSVYSTDTQYF TGTGCCAGCAGCCCATATAGCGTATATAGCACAGATACGCAGTATTTT